Shown below are 5 T cell receptor beta chains from a single sample sequenced in a study of blood T cell repertoires in COVID-19. Sequencing was performed with immunoSEQ multiplex PCR; in TCRdb, only in-frame clones are kept and a portion is missing. Here the sample spans about 440,000 clones, roughly 91% being singletons. The sequencing input was PBMCs or T cells enriched from blood (not recorded which). These receptors were collected from a man aged 18 to 29 who had recovered from COVID-19.

The table lists this clone with a few counts. The chain has TRBV4-1 and TRBJ2-7, with 10 bases fitting TRBD1. Germline V gene sequence: CDR1 MGHRA, CDR2 YSYEKL. The V segment lost 4 bases and the J segment 0 bases; nucleotides outside the gene matches: 6. This CDR3 contains 16 residues. The CDR3 nucleotides are TGCGCCAGCAGCCGCGGGACAGGGGAAAGCTCCTACGAGCAGTACTTC. Residues: CASSRGTGESSYEQYF.

The CDR3: CASSYSGGAYNEQFF. The CDR3 DNA sequence: TGTGCCAGCAGCTATAGCGGGGGGGCCTACAATGAGCAGTTCTTC. This rearrangement joins TRBV7-9 to TRBJ2-1; 11 bases fit TRBD2. Germline V lookup: CDR1 SEHNR, CDR2 FQNEAQ (reference sequence). This CDR3 region has 15 residues. The J segment lost 2 bases and the V segment lost 4 bases, leaving 1 base of the junction unmatched.

The rearrangement joins TRBV5-1 to TRBJ1-1; D gene unclear. Trimming took 2 bases from V and 5 from J, leaving 13 bases between them. The CDR3 covers 14 residues. Germline CDR1 and CDR2: SGHRS and YFSETQ. CDR3 loop: CASSLVGSRTEAFF. CDR3 nucleotides: TGCGCCAGCAGCTTAGTGGGCTCGAGAACTGAAGCTTTCTTT.

The chain is built from TRBV4-1 and TRBJ1-2, with 9 bases matching TRBD1. Trimming cost V 2 bases and J 6 bases; bases outside gene matches: 10. Germline assignment: CDR1 MGHRA and CDR2 YSYEKL. The CDR3 covers 16 residues. CDR3 amino acids: CASSQSPGQGGDGYTF. The CDR3, as DNA: TGCGCCAGCAGCCAATCACCGGGACAGGGAGGTGATGGCTACACCTTC.

The genes are TRBV5-8 and TRBJ2-1; 9 bases line up with TRBD2. The V gene's germline CDR1 is SGHTS and CDR2 YDEGEE. Losses at the gene ends were 5 bases for V and 3 bases for J; bases not matched to a gene: 3. This CDR3 region has 14 residues. The CDR3 reads CASSSGSFYNEQFF. In DNA, the CDR3 is TGTGCCAGCAGTAGCGGGAGCTTCTACAATGAGCAGTTCTTC.